This T cell receptor (beta chain) was captured in a study of cytomegalovirus exposure and HLA in healthy donors. V was trimmed by 10 bases and J by 1 base, leaving 20 bases between them. From germline, CDR1 is SNHLY and CDR2 FYNNEI. This CDR3 comprises 15 residues. The PCR contained 60 Vbeta and 13 Jbeta primers. Generated by immunoSEQ multiplex PCR, the TCRdb table keeps only in-frame clones and is missing some. This sample has hundreds of thousands of clones; 80% to 90% occur once, and the top ten carry around 2.1%. With regard to this clone: The antigen remains undetermined.

Study-wide results and limits: Prior analysis indicated that the majority of TCR beta V segments exhibited productivity approximately 90% or approximately 30% of the time.

What was sequenced was PBMCs. The chain is built from TRBV2 and TRBJ2-7, with D perhaps TRBD2 (5 bases). The receptor's source is a woman aged 18 to 35 in good health and CMV-seronegative. CDR3 sequence: CAILPLWRASYEQYF. DNA for the CDR3: TGTGCCATCTTACCCCTCTGGCGGGCTTCCTACGAGCAGTACTTC.